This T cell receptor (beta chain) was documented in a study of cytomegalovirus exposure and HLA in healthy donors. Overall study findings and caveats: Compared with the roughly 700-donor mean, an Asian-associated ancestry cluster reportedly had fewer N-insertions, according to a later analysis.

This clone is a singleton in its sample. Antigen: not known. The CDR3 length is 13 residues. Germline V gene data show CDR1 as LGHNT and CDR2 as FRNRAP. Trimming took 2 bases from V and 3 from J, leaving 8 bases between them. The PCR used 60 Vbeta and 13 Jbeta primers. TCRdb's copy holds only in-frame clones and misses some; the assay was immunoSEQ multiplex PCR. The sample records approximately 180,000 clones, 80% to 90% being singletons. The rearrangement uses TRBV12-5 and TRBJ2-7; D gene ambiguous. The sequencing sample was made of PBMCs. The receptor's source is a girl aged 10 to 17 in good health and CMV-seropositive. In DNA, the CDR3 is TGTGCTAGTGGTTTGAACAGCTTCTACGAGCAGTACTTC. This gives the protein CASGLNSFYEQYF.